One and the same sample provided the 16 T cell receptor beta chains below, sequenced in a study of blood T cells in healthy people across ages. Next came a second PCR, run for about 7 to 12 cycles, which used a sample-barcoded 5' primer along with a J-beta primer mix. TCRdb itself ran the 5' RACE reads through MiXCR, one entry per CDR3 protein. The sample records around 1,700,000 distinct CDR3 sequences, 28% being singletons. Sequenced sample: blood. The receptors here all came from a young woman in good health.

This clonotype has at least ten counts. The chain joins TRBV29-1 to TRBJ2-7; D possibly matches TRBD1 or TRBD2 (5 bases each). V lost 6 bases and J lost 3, with 12 bases in between. The CDR3 runs to 12 residues. CDR1 SQVTM and CDR2 ANQGSEA come from the germline V gene. The CDR3 sequence: CSVGDGDYEQYF. CDR3 nucleotides: TGCAGCGTCGGGGACGGTGACTACGAGCAGTACTTC.

CDR3 sequence reads: CSVANSRWRSYNEQYF. The DNA of the CDR3 is TGCAGCGTTGCAAATTCGAGGTGGCGCTCCTACAATGAGCAGTACTTC. The chain couples TRBV29-1 to TRBJ2-1; no clear D. The J call may be in error: the DNA end matches TRBJ2-7 better. This CDR3 has 16 residues. Germline V CDR1 and CDR2: SQVTM, ANQGSEA.

This clonotype came up many times. V and J are TRBV29-1 and TRBJ2-1, with 7 positions matching TRBD2. CDR3 length equals 14 residues. CDR1 and CDR2 (germline): SQVTM, ANQGSEA. V dropped 5 bases and J dropped 1; count of bases not matched to a gene: 5. In DNA, the CDR3 is TGCAGCGTTCTACTAGCGCTGTCCTACAATGAGCAGTTCTTC. This translates into CSVLLALSYNEQFF.

This clonotype was seen ten or more times. The V call is TRBV29-1, the J call TRBJ2-7; tentatively, D is TRBD1 or TRBD2 (5 bases each). V dropped 0 bases and J dropped 10 bases, with 13 bases sitting between them. The germline V gene encodes CDR1 SQVTM and CDR2 ANQGSEA. The CDR3 runs to 12 residues. Written as DNA, the CDR3 is TGCAGCGTTGAAGACCCCGGGACGGGACAGTACTTC. It codes for CSVEDPGTGQYF.

The gene calls are TRBV7-2 and TRBJ1-5; D gene unclear. Per the germline V gene, CDR1 is SGHTA and CDR2 is FQGNSA. The V end was cut by 5 bases, the J end by 2 bases, with 13 bases between. The CDR3 sequence is 15 residues long. The CDR3 reads CASSPTAGGNQPQHF. In nucleotides, the CDR3 is TGTGCCAGCAGCCCGACTGCCGGCGGCAATCAGCCCCAGCATTTT.

The genes are TRBV20-1 and TRBJ2-1; a weak D match, TRBD2 (5 bases). Germline V CDR1 and CDR2: DFQATT, SNEGSKA (reference sequence). The V and J ends lost 3 bases and 5 bases respectively, with 8 bases between them. This CDR3 is 12 amino acids long. CDR3 sequence: CSASWENNEQFF. CDR3 bases: TGCAGTGCTAGTTGGGAGAACAATGAGCAGTTCTTC.

The CDR3 loop is CASSFDSSRTYNEQFF. The CDR3, as DNA: TGTGCCAGCAGCTTTGATTCGTCCAGGACCTACAATGAGCAGTTCTTC. This chain uses TRBV7-2 with TRBJ2-1; the D is unclear. V was cut by 3 bases and J by 2 bases, with 14 bases left in between. Germline-derived CDR1 and CDR2 are SGHTA and FQGNSA. CDR3 length equals 16 residues.

V and J are TRBV5-5 and TRBJ2-3; TRBD1 matches at 9 bases. This CDR3 has 17 residues. V shed 3 bases and J 2 bases; nucleotides not matched to a gene: 10. Per the germline V gene, CDR1 is SGHKS and CDR2 is YYEKEE (reference sequence). In DNA form, the CDR3 reads TGTGCCAGCAGCTGGCGTCCCGGGACAGGGAACACAGATACGCAGTATTTT. Translated: CASSWRPGTGNTDTQYF.

This clonotype was seen ten or more times. This chain connects TRBV6-5 to TRBJ2-7; D is unclear. The CDR3 contains 11 residues. V was trimmed by 2 bases and J by 5 bases, leaving 4 bases between them. Germline V gene lookup returns CDR1 MNHEY and CDR2 SVGAGI. CDR3 residues: CASSYRNEQYF. For the CDR3, the DNA is TGTGCCAGCAGTTACCGAAACGAGCAGTACTTC.

CDR3 sequence reads: CASSLWTEQSNSPLHF. The CDR3 coding sequence is TGCGCCAGCAGCCTCTGGACTGAACAAAGTAATTCACCCCTCCACTTT. The rearrangement joins TRBV4-1 to TRBJ1-6; D is unresolved. CDR3 length equals 16 residues. V lost 4 bases to trimming and J lost 6 bases, with 16 bases between them. The germline gives CDR1 MGHRA, CDR2 YSYEKL.

This clonotype was seen a handful of times. The chain uses TRBV20-1 and TRBJ2-5; no reliable D call. With 6 bases removed from V and 5 bases from J, the gap between germline ends came to 16 bases. Germline V lookup: CDR1 DFQATT, CDR2 SNEGSKA (reference sequence). CDR3 length: 13 amino acids. The CDR3 nucleotides are TGCAGTGCGTCTCCGGACGGCGCGGAGACCCAGTACTTC. Protein: CSASPDGAETQYF.

Points on this clonotype: Given a much more abundant clone one base away, this may be a read error. This chain joins TRBV29-1 and TRBJ2-1, with a possible D match to TRBD1 (6 bases). Germline values: CDR1 SQVTM, CDR2 ANQGSEA. This CDR3 has 14 amino acids. V dropped 3 bases and J dropped 11 bases, with 20 bases sitting between them. CDR3 bases: TGCAGCGTTGATGGGGAAACAGTGAGGGGGAAGCAGTTCTTC. It encodes CSVDGETVRGKQFF.

Only a few counts were recorded for this clonotype. This chain connects TRBV12-3 or TRBV12-4 to TRBJ2-1; 14 positions agree with TRBD2. The CDR3 consists of 15 residues. V trimming: 7 bases; J trimming: 6 bases; junction bases outside the gene matches: 5. The CDR3 nucleotides are TGTGCCAGCACCTTGACTAGCGGGAGGGGCAATGAGCAGTTCTTC. Its protein is CASTLTSGRGNEQFF.

This rearrangement joins TRBV3-1 to TRBJ1-1, with 7 bases identical to TRBD1. V shed 4 bases, J shed 3 bases, and the junction held 8 bases outside the gene matches. The CDR3 runs to 15 residues. Germline V CDR1 and CDR2: LGHDT, YNNKEL (reference sequence). The CDR3 region is CASSPRAGGDTEAFF. For the CDR3, the DNA is TGTGCCAGCAGCCCCAGGGCAGGGGGGGACACTGAAGCTTTCTTT.

This clonotype was counted between two and nine times. This chain links TRBV6-5 with TRBJ2-4, with no clear D. The CDR3 sequence is 15 residues long. Germline loops: CDR1 MNHEY, CDR2 SVGAGI. Trimming removed 6 bases at V and 0 bases at J, with 12 bases between. The CDR3 is CASRDKGRAKNIQYF. DNA of the CDR3: TGTGCCAGCAGAGACAAGGGTCGAGCCAAAAACATTCAGTACTTC.

V is TRBV9 and J is TRBJ2-4, with no clear D. Between the trimmed V and J ends, which lost 5 bases and 5 bases, there was a span of 11 bases. The CDR3 contains 13 residues. Germline CDR1 and CDR2: SGDLS and YYNGEE. DNA of the CDR3: TGTGCCAGCAGTGATGGAGAGGAAAACATTCAGTACTTC. It encodes CASSDGEENIQYF.